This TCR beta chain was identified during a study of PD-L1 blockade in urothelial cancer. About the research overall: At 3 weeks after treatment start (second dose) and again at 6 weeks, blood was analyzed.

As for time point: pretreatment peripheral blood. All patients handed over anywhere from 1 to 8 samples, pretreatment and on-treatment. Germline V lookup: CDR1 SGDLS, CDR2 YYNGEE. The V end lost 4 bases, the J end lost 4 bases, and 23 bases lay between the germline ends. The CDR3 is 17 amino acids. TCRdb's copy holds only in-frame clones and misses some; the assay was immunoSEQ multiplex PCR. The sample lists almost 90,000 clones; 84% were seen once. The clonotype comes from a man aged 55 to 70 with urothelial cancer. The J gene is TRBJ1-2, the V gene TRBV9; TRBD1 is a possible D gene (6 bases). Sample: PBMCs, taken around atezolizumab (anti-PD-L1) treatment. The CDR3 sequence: CASSPNYGGQGSYGYTF. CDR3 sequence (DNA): TGTGCCAGCAGCCCTAATTACGGGGGGCAGGGTAGCTATGGCTACACCTTC.